This is a list of T cell receptor beta chains from one sample in a study of blood T cell repertoires in COVID-19. Only in-frame clones appear in the TCRdb table, and some are missing; sequencing was by immunoSEQ multiplex PCR. This sample has roughly 370,000 clones, with approximately 90% found just once. The source material was PBMCs or T cells enriched from blood (not recorded which). The source is a woman aged 45 to 65 who had recovered from COVID-19. Each CDR3 is given with its conserved first and last residue.

v_call cdr3_aa
TRBV13 CASRLQATSSGNTIYF
TRBV11-1 CASSPQGGRLFF
TRBV18 CASSQLSGAGNSPLHF
TRBV29-1 CSVVPGTSVSYEQYF
TRBV10-2 CASSEQVNSPLHF
TRBV5-4 CASSPDTAGELFF
TRBV29-1 CSVAGQTYEQYF
TRBV7-9 CASSPLRQGVPHEVF
TRBV4-1 CASSLAGGGSSYQETQYF
TRBV6-5 CASSPWDSYNEQFF
TRBV7-8 CASSLTGGSTYEQYF
TRBV12-3/TRBV12-4 CASSTGSYTQYF
TRBV5-8 CASSFGRTYEQYF
TRBV6-5 CASSYLKNTEAFF
TRBV29-1 CSVGQGGGYTF
TRBV28 CASSLEGNLLEQYF
TRBV19 CASSTRGGTEAFF
TRBV7-7 CASSLDGGARNEQFF
TRBV27 CASSPTGGGLGYTF
TRBV5-1 CASSLAKAGDGYTF
TRBV5-6 CASSLLGTGSSYEQYF
TRBV7-9 CASSYTGTGGGDTQYF
TRBV6-2/TRBV6-3 CASSYLAGGHNEQFF
TRBV28 CASSLYRTVNSPLHF
TRBV3-1/TRBV3-2 CASSQGSGKDQPQHF
TRBV27 CASSSAGTGLSPLHF
TRBV18 CASSPDMNTEAFF
TRBV21-1 CAMGGQGPTGELFF
TRBV10-3 CAIMGTGTDTQYF
TRBV5-5 CASSYSRFTEAFF
TRBV19 CASNGLAENTGELFF
TRBV7-2 CASSLGMWETSEAFF
TRBV28 CASTTGGTPSNQPQHF
TRBV24-1 CATTNHGEAFF
TRBV18 CASSWRQEETNYGYTF
TRBV9 CASSRSNSPLHF
TRBV6-5 CASSTPRGELYGYTF
TRBV27 CASSLLDRGKNEQFF
TRBV7-2 CASSLGWRGGTDTQYF
TRBV19 CASHRQSNEKLFF
TRBV7-2 CARASGNTIYF
TRBV10-3 CAIRKGTGGKDTQYF
TRBV14 CASSQGFGAGYNEQFF
TRBV28 CASSLYRPNRGLGEKLFF
TRBV18 CASSPPGGTDEQYF